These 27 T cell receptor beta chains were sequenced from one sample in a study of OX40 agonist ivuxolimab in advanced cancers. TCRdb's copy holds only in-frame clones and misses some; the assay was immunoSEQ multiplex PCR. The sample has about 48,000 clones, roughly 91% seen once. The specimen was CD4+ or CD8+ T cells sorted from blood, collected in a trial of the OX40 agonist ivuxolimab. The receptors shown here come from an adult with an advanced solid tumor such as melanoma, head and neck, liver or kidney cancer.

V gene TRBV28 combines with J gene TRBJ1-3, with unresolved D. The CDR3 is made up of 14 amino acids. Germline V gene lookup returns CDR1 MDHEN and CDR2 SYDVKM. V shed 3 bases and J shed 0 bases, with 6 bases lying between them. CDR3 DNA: TGTGCCAGCAGTTTTTATGTCTCTGGAAACACCATATATTTT. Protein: CASSFYVSGNTIYF. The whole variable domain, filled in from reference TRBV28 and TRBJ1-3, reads DVKVTQSSRYLVKRTGEKVFLECVQDMDHENMFWYRQDPGLGLRLIYFSYDVKMKEKGDIPEGYSVSREKKERFSLILESASTNQTSMYLCASSFYVSGNTIYFGEGSWLTVV.

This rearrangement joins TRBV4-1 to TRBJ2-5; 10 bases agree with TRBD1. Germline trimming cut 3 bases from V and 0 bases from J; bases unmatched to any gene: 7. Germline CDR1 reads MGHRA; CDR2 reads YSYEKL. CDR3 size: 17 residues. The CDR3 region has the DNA TGCGCCAGCAGCCAGGTCGGGACAGGGGTCTACCAAGAGACCCAGTACTTC. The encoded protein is CASSQVGTGVYQETQYF.

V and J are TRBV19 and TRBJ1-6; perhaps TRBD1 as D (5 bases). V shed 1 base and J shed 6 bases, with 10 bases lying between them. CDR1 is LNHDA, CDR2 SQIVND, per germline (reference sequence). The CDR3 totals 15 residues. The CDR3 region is CASSIGGRANSPLHF. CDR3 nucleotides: TGTGCCAGTAGTATAGGCGGCAGGGCTAATTCACCCCTCCACTTT.

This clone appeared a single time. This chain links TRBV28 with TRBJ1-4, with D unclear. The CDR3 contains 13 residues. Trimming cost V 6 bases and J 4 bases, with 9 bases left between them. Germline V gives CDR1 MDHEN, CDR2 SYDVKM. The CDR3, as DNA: TGTGCCAGCAGCACAAACAGTAATGAAAAACTGTTTTTT. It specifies CASSTNSNEKLFF. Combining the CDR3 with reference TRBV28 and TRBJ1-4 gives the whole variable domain DVKVTQSSRYLVKRTGEKVFLECVQDMDHENMFWYRQDPGLGLRLIYFSYDVKMKEKGDIPEGYSVSREKKERFSLILESASTNQTSMYLCASSTNSNEKLFFGSGTQLSVL.

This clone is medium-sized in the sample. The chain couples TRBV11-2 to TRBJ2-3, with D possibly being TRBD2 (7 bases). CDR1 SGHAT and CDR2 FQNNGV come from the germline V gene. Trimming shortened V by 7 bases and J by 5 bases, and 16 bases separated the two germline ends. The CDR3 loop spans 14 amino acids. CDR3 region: CASNLGGGEDTQYF. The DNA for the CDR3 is TGTGCCAGCAACCTTGGGGGGGGCGAAGATACGCAGTATTTT. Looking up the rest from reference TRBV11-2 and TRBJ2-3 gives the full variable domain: EAGVAQSPRYKIIEKRQSVAFWCNPISGHATLYWYQQILGQGPKLLIQFQNNGVVDDSQLPKDRFSAERLKGVDSTLKIQPAKLEDSAVYLCASNLGGGEDTQYFGPGTRLTVL.

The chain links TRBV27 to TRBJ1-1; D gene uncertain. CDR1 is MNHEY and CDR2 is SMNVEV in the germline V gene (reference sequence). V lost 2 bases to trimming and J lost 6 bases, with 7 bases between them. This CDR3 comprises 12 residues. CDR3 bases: TGTGCCAGCAGTTTAGGTGGGGCTGAAGCTTTCTTT. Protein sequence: CASSLGGAEAFF.

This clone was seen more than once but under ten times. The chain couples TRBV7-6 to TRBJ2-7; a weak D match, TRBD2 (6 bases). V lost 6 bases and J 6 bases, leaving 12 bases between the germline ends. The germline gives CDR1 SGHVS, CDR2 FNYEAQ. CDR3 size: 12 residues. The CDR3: CASSSAGGEQYF. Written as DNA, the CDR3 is TGTGCCAGCAGTTCCGCCGGGGGCGAGCAGTACTTC.

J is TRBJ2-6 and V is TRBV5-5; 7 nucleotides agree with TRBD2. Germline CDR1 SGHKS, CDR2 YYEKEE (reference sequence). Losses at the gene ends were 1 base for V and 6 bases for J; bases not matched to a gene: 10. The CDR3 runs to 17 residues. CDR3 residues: CASSLTWRETVANVLTF. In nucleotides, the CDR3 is TGTGCCAGCAGCTTGACTTGGCGGGAGACCGTGGCCAACGTCCTGACTTTC.

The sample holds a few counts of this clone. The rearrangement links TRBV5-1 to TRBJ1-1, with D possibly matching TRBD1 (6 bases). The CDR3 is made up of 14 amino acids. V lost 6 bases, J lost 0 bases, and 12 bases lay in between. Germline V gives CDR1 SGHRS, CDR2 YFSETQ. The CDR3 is CASTPTGMNTEAFF. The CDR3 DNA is TGCGCCAGCACCCCAACAGGGATGAACACTGAAGCTTTCTTT.

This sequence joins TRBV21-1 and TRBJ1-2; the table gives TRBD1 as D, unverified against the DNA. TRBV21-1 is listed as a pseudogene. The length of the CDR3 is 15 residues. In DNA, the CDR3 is TGTGCCAGCAGCAATGAGGGACAGCAGAACTATGGCTACACCTTC. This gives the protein CASSNEGQQNYGYTF.

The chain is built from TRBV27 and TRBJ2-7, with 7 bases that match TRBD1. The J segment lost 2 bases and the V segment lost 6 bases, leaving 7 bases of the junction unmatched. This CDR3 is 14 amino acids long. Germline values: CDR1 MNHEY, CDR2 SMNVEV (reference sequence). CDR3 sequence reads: CASSTYQGAYEQYF. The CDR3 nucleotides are TGTGCCAGCAGCACGTATCAGGGGGCCTACGAGCAGTACTTC.

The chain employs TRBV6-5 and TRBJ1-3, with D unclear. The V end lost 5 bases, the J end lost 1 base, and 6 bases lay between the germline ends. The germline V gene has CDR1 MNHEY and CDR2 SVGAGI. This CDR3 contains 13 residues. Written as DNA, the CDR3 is TGTGCCAGCAGTCAGAATTCTGGAAACACCATATATTTT. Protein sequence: CASSQNSGNTIYF.

In DNA, the CDR3 is TGTGCCAGCTCACCACGGGCCGCACGGTCGGCGCTTAATGAAAAACTGTTTTTT. It encodes CASSPRAARSALNEKLFF. The chain carries TRBV18 and TRBJ1-4, with D unresolved. The ends were cut back, 1 base at V and 4 bases at J, with 19 bases in the middle. This CDR3 is built from 18 residues. Germline CDR1 is KGHSH and CDR2 is LQKENI.

The CDR3 DNA follows: TGTGCCAGCAGCGCCAGCGTAACTGAGCAGTTCTTC. It encodes CASSASVTEQFF. The V call is TRBV7-9, the J call TRBJ2-1; no clear D. Trimming shortened V by 5 bases and J by 9 bases, and 11 bases separated the two germline ends. Germline loops: CDR1 SEHNR, CDR2 FQNEAQ (reference sequence). The length of the CDR3 is 12 residues.

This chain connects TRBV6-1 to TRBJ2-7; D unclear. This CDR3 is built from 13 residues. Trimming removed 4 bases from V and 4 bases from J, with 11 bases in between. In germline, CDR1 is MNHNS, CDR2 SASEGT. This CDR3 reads CASSVSRSYEQYF. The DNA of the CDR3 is TGTGCCAGCAGTGTATCGCGCTCATACGAGCAGTACTTC.

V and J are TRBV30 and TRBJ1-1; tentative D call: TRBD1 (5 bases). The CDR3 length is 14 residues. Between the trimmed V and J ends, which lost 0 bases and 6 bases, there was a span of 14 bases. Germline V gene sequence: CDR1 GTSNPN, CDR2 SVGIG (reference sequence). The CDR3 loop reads CAWSVGRGRAEAFF. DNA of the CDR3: TGTGCCTGGAGTGTAGGAAGGGGTCGTGCTGAAGCTTTCTTT.

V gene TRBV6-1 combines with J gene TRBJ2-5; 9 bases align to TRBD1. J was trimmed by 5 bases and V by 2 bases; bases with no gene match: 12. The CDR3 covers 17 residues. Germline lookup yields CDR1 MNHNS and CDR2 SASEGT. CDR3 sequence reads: CASSELLSGTGYETQYF. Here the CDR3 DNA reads TGTGCCAGCAGTGAACTCTTATCGGGGACAGGGTACGAGACCCAGTACTTC.

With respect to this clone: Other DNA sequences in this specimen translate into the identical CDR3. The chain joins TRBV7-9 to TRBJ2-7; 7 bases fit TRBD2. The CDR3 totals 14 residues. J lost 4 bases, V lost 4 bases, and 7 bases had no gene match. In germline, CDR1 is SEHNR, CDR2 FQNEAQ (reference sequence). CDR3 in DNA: TGTGCCAGCAGCTACCGGGACTACACGTACGAGCAGTACTTC. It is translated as CASSYRDYTYEQYF.

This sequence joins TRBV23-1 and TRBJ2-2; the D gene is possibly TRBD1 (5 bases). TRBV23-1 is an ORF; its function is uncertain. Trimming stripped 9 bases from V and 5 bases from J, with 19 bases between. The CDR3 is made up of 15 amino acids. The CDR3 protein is CASGFGQGTTGELFF. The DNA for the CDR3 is TGCGCCAGTGGGTTCGGGCAGGGTACGACCGGGGAGCTGTTTTTT.

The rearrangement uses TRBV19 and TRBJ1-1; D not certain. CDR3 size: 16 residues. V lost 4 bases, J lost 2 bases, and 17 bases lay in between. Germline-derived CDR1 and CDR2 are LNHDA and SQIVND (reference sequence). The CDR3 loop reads CASSNSRREGNTEAFF. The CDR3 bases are TGTGCCAGTAGTAACTCCCGGAGGGAAGGTAACACTGAAGCTTTCTTT.

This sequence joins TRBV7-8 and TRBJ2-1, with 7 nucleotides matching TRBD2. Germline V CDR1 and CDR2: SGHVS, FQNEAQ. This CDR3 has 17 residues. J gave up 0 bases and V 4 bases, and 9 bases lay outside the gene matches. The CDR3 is CASSSEAGVSSYNEQFF. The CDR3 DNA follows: TGTGCCAGCAGCTCCGAGGCGGGGGTTAGCTCCTACAATGAGCAGTTCTTC.

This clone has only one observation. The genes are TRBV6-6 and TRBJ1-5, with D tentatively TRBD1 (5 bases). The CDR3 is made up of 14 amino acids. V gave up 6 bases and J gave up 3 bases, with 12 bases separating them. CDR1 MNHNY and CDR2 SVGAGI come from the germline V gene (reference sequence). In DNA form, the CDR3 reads TGTGCCAGCAGCATCGACAGTCCCAATCAGCCCCAGCATTTT. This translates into CASSIDSPNQPQHF.

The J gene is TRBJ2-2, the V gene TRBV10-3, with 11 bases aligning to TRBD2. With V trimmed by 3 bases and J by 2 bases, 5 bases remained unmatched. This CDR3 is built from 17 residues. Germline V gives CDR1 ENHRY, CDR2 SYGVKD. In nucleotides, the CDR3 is TGTGCCATCAGTGATCTCGGGACTAGCGGTAACACCGGGGAGCTGTTTTTT. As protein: CAISDLGTSGNTGELFF.

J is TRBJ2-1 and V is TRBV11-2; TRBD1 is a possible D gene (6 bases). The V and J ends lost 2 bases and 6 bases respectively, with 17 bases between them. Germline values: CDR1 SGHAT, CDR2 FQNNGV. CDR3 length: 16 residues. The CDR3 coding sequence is TGTGCCAGCAGCTTACCAGAGGGGGTCGTTGGCAATGAGCAGTTCTTC. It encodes CASSLPEGVVGNEQFF.

The CDR3 loop is CASSVGTSGGGKETQYF. CDR3 sequence (DNA): TGTGCCAGCAGCGTAGGGACTAGCGGAGGAGGGAAAGAGACCCAGTACTTC. This chain links TRBV9 with TRBJ2-5, with TRBD2 identical over 10 bases. The germline CDR1 and CDR2 sequences are SGDLS and YYNGEE. The trim removed 0 bases at V and 3 bases at J, leaving 8 bases unmatched. The CDR3 has 17 residues.

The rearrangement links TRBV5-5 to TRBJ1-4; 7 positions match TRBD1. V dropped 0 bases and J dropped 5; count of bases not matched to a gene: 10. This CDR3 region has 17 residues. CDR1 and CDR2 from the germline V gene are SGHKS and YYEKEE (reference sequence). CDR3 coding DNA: TGTGCCAGCAGCTTGGGAACAGGGGAAGGTTTCAATGAAAAACTGTTTTTT. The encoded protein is CASSLGTGEGFNEKLFF.

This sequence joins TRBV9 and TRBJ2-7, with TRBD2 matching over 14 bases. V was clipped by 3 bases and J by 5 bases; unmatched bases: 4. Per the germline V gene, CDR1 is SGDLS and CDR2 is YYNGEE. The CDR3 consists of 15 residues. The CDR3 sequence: CASSGGTSGGDEQYF. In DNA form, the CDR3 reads TGTGCCAGCAGCGGCGGGACTAGCGGGGGTGACGAGCAGTACTTC.